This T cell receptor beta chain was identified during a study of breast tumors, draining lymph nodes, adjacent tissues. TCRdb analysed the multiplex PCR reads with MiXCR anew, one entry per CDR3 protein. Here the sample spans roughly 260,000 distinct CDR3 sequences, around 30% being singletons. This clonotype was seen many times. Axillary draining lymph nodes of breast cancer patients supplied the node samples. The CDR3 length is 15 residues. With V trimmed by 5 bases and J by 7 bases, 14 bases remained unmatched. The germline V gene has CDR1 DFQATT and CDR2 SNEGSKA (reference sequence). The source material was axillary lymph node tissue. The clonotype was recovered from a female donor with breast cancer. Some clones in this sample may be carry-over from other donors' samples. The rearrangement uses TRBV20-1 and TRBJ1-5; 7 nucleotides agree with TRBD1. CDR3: CSASIRGSNKQPQHF. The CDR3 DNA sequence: TGCAGTGCTTCTATCAGGGGGTCGAATAAGCAGCCCCAGCATTTT.